The T cell receptor (beta chain) described here comes from a study of cytomegalovirus exposure and HLA in healthy donors. With 6 bases clipped from V and 4 bases from J, the junction kept 11 bases outside the gene matches. Looked up from germline, CDR1 is MNHEY and CDR2 is SMNVEV (reference sequence). This CDR3 is built from 15 residues. Whole-study results and caveats: HLA allele associations emerged for about 16,000 TCR beta sequences in a later analysis, at 0.05 false discovery rate. CMV serostatus alone was available as immune exposure information. In an earlier analysis, about 87% or about 30%: the productive usage of most TCR beta V segments. Further analysis, carried out later, found HLA-associated TCR beta chains more clonally expanded than equally common other chains.

The study ran its PCR with 60 Vbeta and 13 Jbeta primers. Sequencing was performed with immunoSEQ multiplex PCR; in TCRdb, only in-frame clones are kept and a portion is missing. The table records 200,000 to 250,000 clones, about two thirds of them present only once. A remark on this clone: Its antigen is unknown.

This clonotype originated in a man between 40 and 49 years old in good health and CMV-seropositive. The specimen sequenced was PBMCs. This sequence joins TRBV27 and TRBJ1-2; TRBD1 agrees at 7 bases. The CDR3 nucleotides read TGTGCCAGCAGCCGGATATCGACAGGGCGCTATGGCTACACCTTC. Translated, it gives CASSRISTGRYGYTF.